A selection of T cell receptor beta chains follows, all from one sample in a study of OX40 agonist ivuxolimab in advanced cancers. Repertoires were generated with immunoSEQ multiplex PCR, while TCRdb's copy carries only in-frame clones and drops some. Seen here are tens of thousands of clones, around 90% observed once, and the top ten hold 0.31%. Sequences were derived from CD4+ or CD8+ T cells sorted from blood, sampled in a trial of the OX40 agonist ivuxolimab. These TCRs come from an adult with an advanced solid tumor such as melanoma, head and neck, liver or kidney cancer. The CDR3 runs from the conserved cysteine through the conserved F or W. The D gene is left open where the match is weak. Part of the rows lack a size; the others show once, few, many or a class for expanded clones.

J: TRBJ2-1; D: NA; size: NA; V: TRBV10-3; DNA: TGTGCCATCAGTGATCTCGGGGATGAGCAGTTCTTC; CDR3: CAISDLGDEQFF
J: TRBJ1-1; D: NA; size: NA; V: TRBV5-1; DNA: TGCGCCAGCAGCTTGTATGGGGGGCTTGAAGCTTTCTTT; CDR3: CASSLYGGLEAFF
J: TRBJ2-1; D: TRBD2; size: NA; V: TRBV9; DNA: TGTGCCAGCAGCGTAGGTAAGCGGGGGGGATCTGAGCAGTTCTTC; CDR3: CASSVGKRGGSEQFF
J: TRBJ2-1; D: NA; size: NA; V: TRBV6-1; DNA: TGTGCCAGCAGTGAAAATCAGGGAATCTACAATGAGCAGTTCTTC; CDR3: CASSENQGIYNEQFF
J: TRBJ2-1; D: TRBD2; size: once; V: TRBV4-2; DNA: TGTGCCAGCAGCCGCCGCCTAGCGGGGGGGGGAAATGAGCAGTTCTTC; CDR3: CASSRRLAGGGNEQFF
J: TRBJ1-2; D: TRBD1; size: few; V: TRBV5-6; DNA: TGTGCCAGCAGCTTGGACCGACTGGGACAGAACTATGGCTACACCTTC; CDR3: CASSLDRLGQNYGYTF
J: TRBJ2-5; D: NA; size: NA; V: TRBV9; DNA: TGTGCCAGCAGCGTAGCTGGGGGCCAAGAGACCCAGTACTTC; CDR3: CASSVAGGQETQYF
J: TRBJ1-2; D: NA; size: NA; V: TRBV7-9; DNA: TGTGCCAGCAGGGACCCCAGGGACGCCCTCTATGGCTACACCTTC; CDR3: CASRDPRDALYGYTF
J: TRBJ2-3; D: TRBD1; size: NA; V: TRBV27; DNA: TGTGCCAGCAGTTTCCTGGACAGGGCCATCCGGGGTGAAGATACGCAGTATTTT; CDR3: CASSFLDRAIRGEDTQYF
J: TRBJ2-1; D: NA; size: NA; V: TRBV7-2; DNA: TGTGCCAGCAGAGTTGGTTTGGGTTGGGTTGATGAGCAGTTCTTC; CDR3: CASRVGLGWVDEQFF
J: TRBJ1-2; D: NA; size: NA; V: TRBV2; DNA: TGTGCCAGCAGTGAAGCGTTTTCTGGTACTGGCTATGGCTACACCTTC; CDR3: CASSEAFSGTGYGYTF
J: TRBJ2-3; D: TRBD2; size: NA; V: TRBV7-8; DNA: TGTGCCAGCAGACCTAGAACTAGCGGGGCCACAGATACGCAGTATTTT; CDR3: CASRPRTSGATDTQYF
J: TRBJ1-1; D: NA; size: NA; V: TRBV7-2; DNA: TGTGCCAGCAGCTTAATCCCTGACACTGAAGCTTTCTTT; CDR3: CASSLIPDTEAFF
J: TRBJ2-2; D: TRBD2; size: NA; V: TRBV7-2; DNA: TGTGCCAGCAGCCTTCCTAGCGGGGGGATCGGGGAGCTGTTTTTT; CDR3: CASSLPSGGIGELFF
J: TRBJ1-5; D: TRBD1; size: NA; V: TRBV2; DNA: TGTGCCAGCAGTGCATCAGGGGGCGGTCAGCCCCAGCATTTT; CDR3: CASSASGGGQPQHF
J: TRBJ2-1; D: NA; size: NA; V: TRBV19; DNA: TGTGCCAGTAGTATAAGGAGCAATGAGCAGTTCTTC; CDR3: CASSIRSNEQFF
J: TRBJ2-4; D: NA; size: NA; V: TRBV7-9; DNA: TGTGCCAGCAGCTTAGACGCAGGGAAAAACATTCAGTACTTC; CDR3: CASSLDAGKNIQYF
J: TRBJ2-2; D: TRBD1; size: NA; V: TRBV5-5; DNA: TGTGCCAGCAGCTTGCCCGGGACAGGGGTTGCCGGGGAGCTGTTTTTT; CDR3: CASSLPGTGVAGELFF
J: TRBJ1-6; D: NA; size: NA; V: TRBV5-6; DNA: TGTGCCAGCAGCTCAAAAAGGACAGAACCTTCACCCCTCCACTTT; CDR3: CASSSKRTEPSPLHF
J: TRBJ1-3; D: NA; size: NA; V: TRBV15; DNA: TGTGCCACCAGCAGAGATGGGTATTCTACTGGAAACACCATATATTTT; CDR3: CATSRDGYSTGNTIYF
J: TRBJ2-7; D: NA; size: NA; V: TRBV7-9; DNA: TGTGCCAGCAGCTTAGTAGCAGGGCTCGGCTCCTACGAGCAGTACTTC; CDR3: CASSLVAGLGSYEQYF
J: TRBJ1-3; D: NA; size: NA; V: TRBV6-1; DNA: TGTGCCAATGGCGGGGATCACTCTGGAAACACCATATATTTT; CDR3: CANGGDHSGNTIYF
J: TRBJ2-5; D: NA; size: NA; V: TRBV5-5; DNA: TGTGCCAGCAGCCCTCACGAGACCCAGTACTTC; CDR3: CASSPHETQYF
J: TRBJ2-5; D: TRBD2; size: NA; V: TRBV6-4; DNA: TGTGCCAGCAGTGTGGAGGGCGGGGGGCCCGAAGAGACCCAGTACTTC; CDR3: CASSVEGGGPEETQYF
J: TRBJ1-5; D: NA; size: NA; V: TRBV19; DNA: TGTGCCACCAAAAACAGACACTTCAATCAGCCCCAGCATTTT; CDR3: CATKNRHFNQPQHF
J: TRBJ2-1; D: TRBD1; size: NA; V: TRBV5-4; DNA: TGTGCCAGCAGCTTCCGGGACAGGGACAATGAGCAGTTCTTC; CDR3: CASSFRDRDNEQFF
J: TRBJ1-5; D: NA; size: few; V: TRBV4-1; DNA: TGCGCCAGCAGCCAAGCCTACTCGGGAGTCCCTAGCAATCAGCCCCAGCATTTT; CDR3: CASSQAYSGVPSNQPQHF
J: TRBJ2-1; D: TRBD1; size: NA; V: TRBV5-1; DNA: TGCGCCAGCAGCTTGGGACAGGGGCGCTACAATGAGCAGTTCTTC; CDR3: CASSLGQGRYNEQFF
J: TRBJ2-5; D: NA; size: NA; V: TRBV7-9; DNA: TGTGCCAGCAGTTGGACTCAAGAGACCCAGTACTTC; CDR3: CASSWTQETQYF
J: TRBJ2-7; D: TRBD2; size: NA; V: TRBV19; DNA: TGTGCCAGTAGTATGGCGGGGGGGACCTTCTACGAGCAGTACTTC; CDR3: CASSMAGGTFYEQYF
J: TRBJ1-2; D: TRBD1; size: NA; V: TRBV18; DNA: TGTGCCAGCTCACTCGACAGGGGCAACTATGGCTACACCTTC; CDR3: CASSLDRGNYGYTF
J: TRBJ2-2; D: TRBD2; size: NA; V: TRBV5-1; DNA: TGCGCCAGCAGCCGGACTAGCGGGGGCCCCGGGGAGCTGTTTTTT; CDR3: CASSRTSGGPGELFF
J: TRBJ2-3; D: TRBD2; size: NA; V: TRBV13; DNA: TGTGCCAGCAGCTTACGGACTAGCGGTAGCACAGATACGCAGTATTTT; CDR3: CASSLRTSGSTDTQYF
J: TRBJ2-7; D: NA; size: NA; V: TRBV5-5; DNA: TGTGCCAGCAGCCGTTTTGGGGGGGCCCTCCTTGAGGAGCAGTACTTC; CDR3: CASSRFGGALLEEQYF
J: TRBJ2-7; D: TRBD1; size: NA; V: TRBV5-1; DNA: TGCGCCAGCAGCCCGCGGGACAGGGGGCGAGAGCAGTACTTC; CDR3: CASSPRDRGREQYF
J: TRBJ1-2; D: NA; size: NA; V: TRBV10-3; DNA: TGTGCCATCAGCGTCGCTTATGGCTACACCTTC; CDR3: CAISVAYGYTF
J: TRBJ2-2; D: TRBD1; size: few; V: TRBV18; DNA: TGTGCCAGCTCACAGGGGGCGCGTCGTGTCGGGGAGCTGTTTTTT; CDR3: CASSQGARRVGELFF
J: TRBJ1-2; D: NA; size: NA; V: TRBV7-2; DNA: TGTGCCAGCAGCTCACTAGGTGGACGGCGGGGCTATCGCTACACCTTC; CDR3: CASSSLGGRRGYRYTF
J: TRBJ1-1; D: NA; size: NA; V: TRBV12-5; DNA: TGTGCTAGTGGTTTGCCCCGGGAGGGGTCCACTGAAGCTTTCTTT; CDR3: CASGLPREGSTEAFF
J: TRBJ2-7; D: NA; size: NA; V: TRBV5-1; DNA: TGCGCCAGCAGCTTCCAGGGCTCCTACGAGCAGTACTTC; CDR3: CASSFQGSYEQYF
J: TRBJ2-7; D: NA; size: NA; V: TRBV21-1; DNA: TGTGCCAGCAGCATATTCGGGACTAGAGGCTACGAGCAGTACTTC; CDR3: CASSIFGTRGYEQYF
J: TRBJ1-5; D: NA; size: NA; V: TRBV5-1; DNA: TGCGCCAGCAGCAGGTCCGGCGGGAATCAGCTCCAGCATTTT; CDR3: CASSRSGGNQLQHF
J: TRBJ1-5; D: TRBD1; size: NA; V: TRBV18; DNA: TGTGCCAGCTCATCAACAGGGGCTACCAATCAGCCCCAGCATTTT; CDR3: CASSSTGATNQPQHF
J: TRBJ1-3; D: NA; size: few; V: TRBV6-1; DNA: TGTGCCAGCAGCGTAAAAATTGGGGGAAACACCATATATTTT; CDR3: CASSVKIGGNTIYF
J: TRBJ1-5; D: NA; size: NA; V: TRBV5-8; DNA: TGTGCCAGCAGCTTGGTGATGGGGGCTGGACAGCCCCAGCATTTT; CDR3: CASSLVMGAGQPQHF
J: TRBJ1-1; D: TRBD1; size: NA; V: TRBV19; DNA: TGTGCCAGTAGTCCCCCCCCCGGGACAGGATTGAACACTGAAGCTTTCTTT; CDR3: CASSPPPGTGLNTEAFF
J: TRBJ1-4; D: TRBD1; size: NA; V: TRBV11-2; DNA: TGTGCCAGCAGCCCCCATCCGGGACAGGGCAATGAAAAACTGTTTTTT; CDR3: CASSPHPGQGNEKLFF
J: TRBJ2-7; D: NA; size: NA; V: TRBV2; DNA: TGTGCCAGCAGTGAGACAGGTCCCTACGAGCAGTACTTC; CDR3: CASSETGPYEQYF
J: TRBJ2-5; D: NA; size: NA; V: TRBV7-2; DNA: TGTGCCAGCAGCTTGTTCGAGGGGGAGACCCAGTACTTC; CDR3: CASSLFEGETQYF
J: TRBJ2-3; D: TRBD2; size: NA; V: TRBV25-1; DNA: TGTGCCAGCAGTGACTCTAGCGGGGCGACAGATACGCAGTATTTT; CDR3: CASSDSSGATDTQYF
J: TRBJ2-5; D: TRBD2; size: once; V: TRBV7-9; DNA: TGTGCCAGCAGCTCCCGGTTAGCGGGCTTCCAAGAGACCCAGTACTTC; CDR3: CASSSRLAGFQETQYF
J: TRBJ2-3; D: TRBD1; size: NA; V: TRBV5-1; DNA: TGCGCCAGCAGCTTGGGGACAGGGCTCACAGATACGCAGTATTTT; CDR3: CASSLGTGLTDTQYF
J: TRBJ1-3; D: NA; size: NA; V: TRBV4-1; DNA: TGCGCCAGCAGCCAAGTCACAGTGTCTGGAAACACCATATATTTT; CDR3: CASSQVTVSGNTIYF